The 30 T cell receptor beta chains in this list originate from one sample, sequenced in a study of technical replicates of blood from a few donors. Assay used: immunoSEQ multiplex PCR; TCRdb lists only in-frame clones, some missing. Of approximately 82,000 clones in the sample, over 80% were seen once. The sample comprised T cells isolated from PBMCs. These receptors all stem from a human donor in good health.

The chain uses TRBV5-6 and TRBJ2-1; TRBD2 agrees at 13 bases. Germline CDR1 SGHDT, CDR2 YYEEEE. With V trimmed by 0 bases and J by 1 base, 7 bases remained unmatched. This CDR3 is built from 19 residues. Here the CDR3 DNA reads TGTGCCAGCAGCTTGGATTGGACTAGCGGGAGAGGGTCCTACAATGAGCAGTTCTTC. Residues: CASSLDWTSGRGSYNEQFF.

CDR3: CAWGLARDTQYF. The DNA for the CDR3 is TGTGCCTGGGGACTAGCTAGAGATACGCAGTATTTT. This chain connects TRBV30 to TRBJ2-3, with TRBD2 identical over 8 bases. Germline CDR1 GTSNPN, CDR2 SVGIG (reference sequence). The V segment lost 5 bases and the J segment 5 bases; nucleotides outside the gene matches: 3. There are 12 residues in the CDR3.

V is TRBV7-2 and J is TRBJ2-7, with TRBD1 matching 7 bases. CDR1 and CDR2 (germline): SGHTA, FQGNSA. Germline trimming cut 4 bases from V and 3 bases from J; bases unmatched to any gene: 9. This CDR3 region has 15 residues. CDR3 amino acids: CASSSSGQNHYEQYF. CDR3 nucleotides: TGTGCCAGCAGCTCATCGGGACAGAACCACTACGAGCAGTACTTC.

V usage is TRBV19 and J usage is TRBJ1-5; D gene uncertain. There are 13 residues in the CDR3. V shed 3 bases and J shed 4 bases, with 7 bases lying between them. The germline gives CDR1 LNHDA, CDR2 SQIVND (reference sequence). The CDR3 spells CASSMYGNQPQHF. CDR3 DNA: TGTGCCAGTAGTATGTACGGGAATCAGCCCCAGCATTTT.

The rearrangement joins TRBV6-5 to TRBJ2-1; 7 bases match TRBD2. The germline V gene has CDR1 MNHEY and CDR2 SVGAGI. After removal of 0 bases from V and 4 bases from J, the junction contained 6 bases not matched to a gene. The CDR3 totals 16 residues. CDR3 sequence: CASSYSPAGIYNEQFF. CDR3 DNA: TGTGCCAGCAGTTACTCGCCAGCGGGGATTTACAATGAGCAGTTCTTC.

This clone showed up just a few times. V usage is TRBV5-1 and J usage is TRBJ2-7; 9 nucleotides align to TRBD2. V lost 3 bases to trimming and J lost 2 bases; unmatched junction nucleotides: 6. The germline V gene encodes CDR1 SGHRS and CDR2 YFSETQ. The CDR3 has 15 residues. The CDR3 protein is CASSSYSGGAYEQYF. CDR3 bases: TGCGCCAGCAGCTCATATAGCGGGGGAGCCTACGAGCAGTACTTC.

The V gene is TRBV7-2, the J gene TRBJ2-5, with 8 bases fitting TRBD2. V shed 0 bases and J 2 bases; nucleotides not matched to a gene: 2. Germline V gene sequence: CDR1 SGHTA, CDR2 FQGNSA. The length of the CDR3 is 15 residues. The DNA of the CDR3 is TGTGCCAGCAGCTTAGCCAGCGGGAGTCAAGAGACCCAGTACTTC. It codes for CASSLASGSQETQYF. Full variable domain (rest looked up from reference TRBV7-2 and TRBJ2-5): GAGVSQSPSNKVTEKGKDVELRCDPISGHTALYWYRQSLGQGLEFLIYFQGNSAPDKSGLPSDRFSAERTGGSVSTLTIQRTQQEDSAVYLCASSLASGSQETQYFGPGTRLLVL.

The V and J genes are TRBV28 and TRBJ2-1, with D perhaps TRBD2 (6 bases). V lost 5 bases, J lost 3 bases, and 11 bases lay in between. The CDR3 covers 14 residues. Per the germline V gene, CDR1 is MDHEN and CDR2 is SYDVKM. The CDR3 region has the DNA TGTGCCAGCAGTATCCAGGGAGGCTACAATGAGCAGTTCTTC. Protein sequence: CASSIQGGYNEQFF. Full variable domain (remainder filled in from reference TRBV28 and TRBJ2-1): DVKVTQSSRYLVKRTGEKVFLECVQDMDHENMFWYRQDPGLGLRLIYFSYDVKMKEKGDIPEGYSVSREKKERFSLILESASTNQTSMYLCASSIQGGYNEQFFGPGTRLTVL.

This clone was counted between two and nine times. For the CDR3, the DNA is TGTGCCAGTACCGCGACAGGGAAAGTCTACAATGAGCAGTTCTTC. It translates to CASTATGKVYNEQFF. The chain carries TRBV19 and TRBJ2-1; 7 bases are a match to TRBD1. From germline, CDR1 is LNHDA and CDR2 SQIVND (reference sequence). This CDR3 is 15 amino acids long. V lost 7 bases to trimming and J lost 3 bases; unmatched junction nucleotides: 9.

This chain connects TRBV29-1 to TRBJ2-2; TRBD2 matches 13 bases. The V gene end was trimmed by 4 bases and the J gene end by 2 bases; junction bases not matched to a gene: 4. This CDR3 region has 16 residues. Germline CDR1 SQVTM, CDR2 ANQGSEA. CDR3 region: CSVAGLAGANTGELFF. CDR3 sequence (DNA): TGCAGCGTTGCCGGACTAGCGGGGGCCAACACCGGGGAGCTGTTTTTT.

In regard to this clone: A read error may account for a junction end that differs from germline. V is TRBV10-2 and J is TRBJ1-5; TRBD1 is a possible D gene (5 bases). The CDR3 contains 14 residues. Per germline, CDR1 WSHSY and CDR2 SAAADI. The CDR3 here is CASREGPSNQPQHF. The CDR3 region has the DNA TGCGCCAGCCGTGAGGGGCCCAGCAATCAGCCCCAGCATTTT.

In this sample, this clone turned up once. The chain has TRBV7-9 and TRBJ2-7, with a tentative D call TRBD1 (6 bases). With 4 bases removed from V and 1 base from J, the gap between germline ends came to 11 bases. The CDR3 sequence is 14 residues long. Germline V gene lookup returns CDR1 SEHNR and CDR2 FQNEAQ (reference sequence). The CDR3: CASSSRGQSYEQYF. The CDR3 DNA reads as TGTGCCAGCAGCTCCCGCGGACAGTCCTACGAGCAGTACTTC.

The chain uses TRBV5-4 and TRBJ1-2, with 7 bases matching TRBD1. The CDR3 consists of 16 residues. The V segment lost 4 bases and the J segment 4 bases; nucleotides outside the gene matches: 13. Germline V gene sequence: CDR1 SGHNT, CDR2 YYREEE (reference sequence). The CDR3 nucleotides read TGTGCCAGCAGCCCGGAGGGGGGACAGCTCACCTATGGCTACACCTTC. Translation gives CASSPEGGQLTYGYTF. The variable domain in full, with the rest retrieved from reference TRBV5-4 and TRBJ1-2, is ETGVTQSPTHLIKTRGQQVTLRCSSQSGHNTVSWYQQALGQGPQFIFQYYREEENGRGNFPPRFSGLQFPNYSSELNVNALELDDSALYLCASSPEGGQLTYGYTFGSGTRLTVV.

The chain joins TRBV2 to TRBJ2-3; D is perhaps TRBD1 (6 bases). Looked up from germline, CDR1 is SNHLY and CDR2 is FYNNEI. This CDR3 has 16 residues. V lost 0 bases to trimming and J lost 4 bases, with 14 bases between them. The CDR3 sequence: CASSEAGGGRADTQYF. The CDR3 DNA reads TGTGCCAGCAGTGAAGCTGGGGGCGGGCGCGCAGATACGCAGTATTTT.

Here the CDR3 reads CASSLVWRGRTEAFF. The CDR3 DNA reads TGCGCCAGCAGCTTGGTTTGGAGGGGGCGGACTGAAGCTTTCTTT. V and J are TRBV5-1 and TRBJ1-1; 7 positions match TRBD1. The junction had 7 bases not matched to a gene; V was cut back by 0 bases and J by 5 bases. The CDR3 length is 15 residues. Germline CDR1 SGHRS, CDR2 YFSETQ.

The chain joins TRBV4-2 to TRBJ1-5; 7 bases are a match to TRBD1. CDR3 length equals 18 residues. V lost 1 base to trimming and J lost 0 bases; unmatched junction nucleotides: 9. The germline CDR1 and CDR2 sequences are LGHNA and YNFKEQ. This CDR3 reads CASSQGTGFVYSNQPQHF. For the CDR3, the DNA is TGTGCCAGCAGCCAAGGGACAGGTTTCGTATATAGCAATCAGCCCCAGCATTTT.

The V gene is TRBV5-1, the J gene TRBJ2-7; 8 bases fit TRBD1. With 0 bases clipped from V and 3 bases from J, the junction kept 11 bases outside the gene matches. The CDR3 runs 17 residues. Germline loops: CDR1 SGHRS, CDR2 YFSETQ. CDR3 DNA sequence: TGCGCCAGCAGCTTGGCCTATCGGGGCACAGGGGGCTACGAGCAGTACTTC. It yields the protein CASSLAYRGTGGYEQYF.

The chain uses TRBV9 and TRBJ2-5; 10 bases line up with TRBD2. Germline V gene data show CDR1 as SGDLS and CDR2 as YYNGEE. The ends lost 0 bases at V and 2 bases at J; junction bases unmatched: 4. The CDR3 is 16 residues long. The CDR3 DNA is TGTGCCAGCAGCGTAGGGTCTAGCGGGGGACAAGAGACCCAGTACTTC. It translates to CASSVGSSGGQETQYF.

This sequence joins TRBV11-2 and TRBJ2-2, with 9 bases matching TRBD1. The CDR3 is 16 amino acids. Germline V gives CDR1 SGHAT, CDR2 FQNNGV. The V gene end was trimmed by 2 bases and the J gene end by 3 bases; junction bases not matched to a gene: 4. CDR3 in DNA: TGTGCCAGCAGCTTACAGGGACAGGGCCACACCGGGGAGCTGTTTTTT. Translating gives CASSLQGQGHTGELFF.

The chain links TRBV27 to TRBJ1-4, with 7 bases identical to TRBD1. V dropped 0 bases and J dropped 8; count of bases not matched to a gene: 3. Looked up from germline, CDR1 is MNHEY and CDR2 is SMNVEV (reference sequence). This CDR3 region has 14 residues. The CDR3 loop reads CASSLSQQGEKLFF. The CDR3 coding sequence is TGTGCCAGCAGTTTATCCCAACAGGGGGAAAAACTGTTTTTT.

The rearrangement joins TRBV11-3 to TRBJ1-6; D is ambiguous. Deletions cut 0 bases from V and 10 bases from J, with 13 bases between. Germline CDR1 and CDR2: SGHNT and YENEEA. This CDR3 comprises 15 residues. CDR3 residues: CASSLDRGHHSPLHF. The DNA of the CDR3 is TGTGCCAGCAGCTTAGATCGAGGCCATCACTCACCCCTCCACTTT.

This chain links TRBV30 with TRBJ1-1, with D uncertain. Germline V gives CDR1 GTSNPN, CDR2 SVGIG (reference sequence). V was shortened by 5 bases and J by 3 bases, with 10 bases between the two germline ends. This CDR3 spans 12 amino acids. In nucleotides, the CDR3 is TGTGCCTGGTACGGGTTCTACACTGAAGCTTTCTTT. Protein sequence: CAWYGFYTEAFF.

The chain uses TRBV6-5 and TRBJ2-2; 10 positions agree with TRBD1. There are 15 residues in the CDR3. V was clipped by 7 bases and J by 6 bases; unmatched bases: 8. Germline V CDR1 and CDR2: MNHEY, SVGAGI. CDR3 region: CASTGTGDGSGELFF. The CDR3 DNA reads as TGTGCCAGCACCGGGACAGGGGATGGATCCGGGGAGCTGTTTTTT.

The CDR3 coding sequence is TGTGCCAGCAGTGATTTTTCACAAGTTAAAAACATTCAGTACTTC. Its protein product is CASSDFSQVKNIQYF. This sequence joins TRBV6-1 and TRBJ2-4; D unclear. Trimming shortened V by 3 bases and J by 4 bases, and 13 bases separated the two germline ends. This CDR3 has 15 residues. Germline V gene data show CDR1 as MNHNS and CDR2 as SASEGT.

V usage is TRBV7-2 and J usage is TRBJ2-7, with TRBD2 identical over 15 bases. V lost 4 bases, J lost 5 bases, and 6 bases stayed unmatched. Germline CDR1 is SGHTA and CDR2 is FQGNSA. The CDR3 sequence is 16 residues long. This CDR3 is CASSSRTSGRANEQYF. CDR3 in DNA: TGTGCCAGCAGCTCGAGGACTAGCGGGAGGGCAAACGAGCAGTACTTC.

The J gene is TRBJ2-1, the V gene TRBV11-2; 14 bases line up with TRBD2. The J segment lost 0 bases and the V segment lost 5 bases, leaving 9 bases of the junction unmatched. The length of the CDR3 is 19 residues. Germline V CDR1 and CDR2: SGHAT, FQNNGV. CDR3 nucleotide sequence: TGTGCCAGCAGCATACAGGGACTAGCGGGAGAGAGCTCCTACAATGAGCAGTTCTTC. It yields the protein CASSIQGLAGESSYNEQFF.

The chain links TRBV11-3 to TRBJ1-4; TRBD1 matches 7 bases. CDR1 SGHNT and CDR2 YENEEA come from the germline V gene. The CDR3 is made up of 12 amino acids. Trimming took 4 bases from V and 13 from J; bases not matched to a gene: 6. CDR3 DNA: TGTGCCAGCAGCTATCAGACAGGGAGACTGTTTTTT. Its translation is CASSYQTGRLFF.

V usage is TRBV7-8 and J usage is TRBJ2-4; 11 positions agree with TRBD2. The CDR3 is 18 amino acids. In germline, CDR1 is SGHVS, CDR2 FQNEAQ. Trimming took 0 bases from V and 2 from J; bases not matched to a gene: 6. Written as DNA, the CDR3 is TGTGCCAGCAGCTTAGCGTCAACTAGCGGGAGTTCCAAAAACATTCAGTACTTC. Protein sequence: CASSLASTSGSSKNIQYF.

The CDR3 loop reads CSVEVWDSYNEQFF. The DNA of the CDR3 is TGCAGCGTTGAAGTATGGGACTCGTACAATGAGCAGTTCTTC. The rearrangement joins TRBV29-1 to TRBJ2-1, with TRBD2 as a possible D gene (6 bases). Germline V lookup: CDR1 SQVTM, CDR2 ANQGSEA. The CDR3 is 14 residues long. Trimming took 1 base from V and 4 from J, leaving 11 bases between them.

This rearrangement joins TRBV4-1 to TRBJ1-3, with D perhaps matching TRBD1 (6 bases). CDR3 length: 16 residues. In germline, CDR1 is MGHRA, CDR2 YSYEKL. Trimming took 0 bases from V and 2 from J, leaving 11 bases between them. The CDR3 here is CASSQESDRTGNTIYF. In DNA form, the CDR3 reads TGCGCCAGCAGCCAAGAAAGCGACAGGACTGGAAACACCATATATTTT.